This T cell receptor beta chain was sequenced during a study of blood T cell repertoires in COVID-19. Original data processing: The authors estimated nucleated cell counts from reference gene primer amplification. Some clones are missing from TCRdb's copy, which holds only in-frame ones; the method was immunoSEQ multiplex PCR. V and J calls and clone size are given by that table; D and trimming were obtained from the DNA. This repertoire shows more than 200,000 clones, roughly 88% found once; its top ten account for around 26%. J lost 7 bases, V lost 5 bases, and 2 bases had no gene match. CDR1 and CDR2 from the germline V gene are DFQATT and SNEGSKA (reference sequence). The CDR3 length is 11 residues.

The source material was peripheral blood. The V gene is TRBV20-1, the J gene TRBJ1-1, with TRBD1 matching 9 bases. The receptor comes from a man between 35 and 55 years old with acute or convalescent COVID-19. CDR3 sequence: CSAGQGREAFF. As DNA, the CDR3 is TGCAGTGCTGGACAGGGGCGTGAAGCTTTCTTT.